This TCR beta chain appears in the sequencing data of a study of blood T cell repertoires in COVID-19. Libraries were prepared by immunoSEQ multiplex PCR; TCRdb keeps only in-frame clonotypes and omits some of them. The table has roughly 190,000 clones, around 85% seen once. CDR1 is SGHNT and CDR2 is YYREEE in the germline V gene (reference sequence). V dropped 10 bases and J dropped 4; count of bases not matched to a gene: 7. The CDR3 loop spans 13 amino acids. The TCR sequence derives from a woman aged 55-70 years with acute or convalescent COVID-19. The chain joins TRBV5-4 to TRBJ2-1; 8 bases are a match to TRBD2. Sequenced material: peripheral blood. The CDR3 bases are TGTGCCGCTCGGGGGGGACGTTACAATGAGCAGTTCTTC. It yields the protein CAARGGRYNEQFF.